This entry describes one T cell receptor beta chain. Its antigen is unidentified. This sample was included in a study of OX40 agonist ivuxolimab in advanced cancers. Study at large: Males comprised 70% to 90% of the group, whose mean age was 60 years (range roughly 20 to 85). Study-wide results and caveats: Among the lowest levels of clonal expansion were found in partial responders at 0.1-3.0 mg/kg.

Cycle 7 day 1, cycle 4 day 1, and baseline were the timepoints at which blood was sampled. The CDR3 length is 17 residues. CDR1 and CDR2 (germline): SGDLS, YYNGEE. Trimming at V came to 1 base and at J to 9 bases, leaving 13 bases not matched to a gene. Measured with immunoSEQ multiplex PCR; TCRdb has only the in-frame clones, and not every one. The table includes tens of thousands of clones, around 90% detected once. The sample consisted of CD4+ or CD8+ T cells sorted from blood, taken in a trial of the OX40 agonist ivuxolimab. The chain uses TRBV9 and TRBJ2-1; 10 nucleotides agree with TRBD1. This receptor was taken from an adult with an advanced solid tumor such as melanoma, head and neck, liver or kidney cancer. The CDR3 sequence: CASSVTGTGVVRPEQFF. The CDR3 coding sequence is TGTGCCAGCAGCGTAACCGGGACAGGGGTTGTTAGACCTGAGCAGTTCTTC. Based on the CDR3 plus reference TRBV9 and TRBJ2-1, the full variable domain is DSGVTQTPKHLITATGQRVTLRCSPRSGDLSVYWYQQSLDQGLQFLIQYYNGEERAKGNILERFSAQQFPDLHSELNLSSLELGDSALYFCASSVTGTGVVRPEQFFGPGTRLTVL.